The 4 T cell receptor beta chains listed next were all sequenced from one sample in a study of human T cells and chemical hapten exposure. This sample's time point: patch test 2, 6 weeks after DPC sensitization. Treatment meaning: therapeutic diphenylcyclopropenone sensitization with weekly scalp DPC. Each CDR3 protein gets one entry after TCRdb re-called the RACE reads with MiXCR. In the table there are about 400,000 distinct CDR3 sequences, just under 6.5% of which are singletons. The input for sequencing was whole blood, taken in connection with sensitization to the hapten diphenylcyclopropenone (DPC). These receptors were obtained from a woman aged 18 to 35 with alopecia areata. Some clones in this sample may be carry-over from other donors' samples.

Only a few counts were recorded for this clonotype. The chain joins TRBV10-3 to TRBJ1-4; no reliable D call. The germline V and J ends were trimmed by 4 bases and 3 bases, with 12 bases remaining between them. The CDR3 sequence is 15 residues long. CDR1 is ENHRY and CDR2 is SYGVKD in the germline V gene. The CDR3 DNA sequence: TGTGCCATCAGTGCTGGTGCTGCGGCTAATGAAAAACTGTTTTTT. Amino acids: CAISAGAAANEKLFF.

V is TRBV6-6 and J is TRBJ1-2; D is unresolved. This CDR3 contains 13 residues. V lost 7 bases to trimming and J lost 5 bases, with 14 bases between them. Germline V gives CDR1 MNHNY, CDR2 SVGAGI (reference sequence). In DNA, the CDR3 is TGTGCCAGCACCCCCTTACCCCCATATGGCTACACCTTC. It encodes CASTPLPPYGYTF.

The chain couples TRBV28 to TRBJ1-2, with D possibly being TRBD1 (5 bases). Trimming shortened V by 5 bases and J by 4 bases, and 14 bases separated the two germline ends. CDR3 size: 14 residues. Per the germline V gene, CDR1 is MDHEN and CDR2 is SYDVKM. This chain's CDR3 is CASSVPGRLYGYTF. The CDR3 DNA follows: TGTGCCAGCAGTGTACCGGGACGCCTCTATGGCTACACCTTC.

As regards this clonotype: A clone one base away is much larger, so this may be a read error. The rearrangement links TRBV7-6 to TRBJ1-1; D perhaps matches TRBD1 (6 bases). Germline-derived CDR1 and CDR2 are SGHVS and FNYEAQ. There are 13 residues in the CDR3. V was shortened by 5 bases and J by 8 bases, with 15 bases between the two germline ends. The CDR3 bases are TGTGCCAGCAGCAGCCAGGGGAGGGAAGAAGCTTTCTTT. This sequence encodes CASSSQGREEAFF.